This T cell receptor (beta chain) derives from a study of sequential checkpoint blockade in melanoma. Across the study: First-line arms were nivolumab then ipilimumab, or the reverse, randomized 1:1.

As for treatment: randomized to nivolumab then ipilimumab (arm A) or the reverse (arm B). Patients had received no earlier DNA-damaging chemotherapy. From thawed PBMCs, live CD3+CD8+ cells negative for CD19 and CD56 were sorted. TCRdb's table, derived via immunoSEQ multiplex PCR, lists solely in-frame clones and lacks some. The table has about 10,000 clones, 70% to 85% seen once; the top ten hold approximately 46%. The germline gives CDR1 MGHRA, CDR2 YSYEKL. Germline trimming cut 5 bases from V and 6 bases from J; bases unmatched to any gene: 2. The CDR3 is 13 amino acids. The chain recombines TRBV4-1 with TRBJ2-1; TRBD1 aligns across 9 bases. The receptor was isolated from a human donor with melanoma. The specimen comprised CD8+ T cells sorted from blood (inferred from file names), sampled from a patient given nivolumab and ipilimumab in sequence. CDR3 residues: CASSWGQGNEQFF. For the CDR3, the DNA is TGCGCCAGCAGCTGGGGACAGGGCAATGAGCAGTTCTTC.